This passage covers 26 T cell receptor beta chains from one sample sequenced in a study of blood T cell repertoires in COVID-19. Method: immunoSEQ multiplex PCR; TCRdb's copy keeps in-frame clones and lacks some. This sample carries 24,000 or so clones, about 86% of them seen once, and the ten largest clones take 15% to 20%. Sequencing was performed on peripheral blood. These receptors were taken from a human donor with acute or convalescent COVID-19. The donor label of this sample is uncertain.

The CDR3 here is CASSSGQNYEQYF. As DNA, the CDR3 is TGTGCCAGCAGCTCTGGACAAAACTACGAGCAGTACTTC. The genes are TRBV9 and TRBJ2-7; perhaps TRBD1 as D (5 bases). Germline CDR1 and CDR2: SGDLS and YYNGEE. The length of the CDR3 is 13 residues. The V end was cut by 4 bases, the J end by 3 bases, with 11 bases between.

The V gene is TRBV5-5, the J gene TRBJ1-1; 8 positions agree with TRBD1. The V gene end was trimmed by 3 bases and the J gene end by 8 bases; junction bases not matched to a gene: 9. Germline-derived CDR1 and CDR2 are SGHKS and YYEKEE (reference sequence). This CDR3 has 14 amino acids. CDR3 sequence (DNA): TGTGCCAGCAGCTCGGACAGGGTCCGGAACGAAGCTTTCTTT. Residues: CASSSDRVRNEAFF. Full variable domain (rest looked up from reference TRBV5-5 and TRBJ1-1): DAGVTQSPTHLIKTRGQQVTLRCSPISGHKSVSWYQQVLGQGPQFIFQYYEKEERGRGNFPDRFSARQFPNYSSELNVNALLLGDSALYLCASSSDRVRNEAFFGQGTRLTVV.

The V and J genes are TRBV5-5 and TRBJ1-5; 8 bases match TRBD1. The CDR3 has 17 residues. After removal of 2 bases from V and 2 bases from J, the junction contained 9 bases not matched to a gene. Germline values: CDR1 SGHKS, CDR2 YYEKEE (reference sequence). This chain's CDR3 is CASSFGQGRNGNQPQHF. DNA for the CDR3: TGTGCCAGCAGCTTTGGACAGGGTCGGAACGGCAATCAGCCCCAGCATTTT.

The chain joins TRBV3-1 (or the pseudogene TRBV3-2) to TRBJ2-1; TRBD2 matches at 8 bases. The CDR3 extends over 17 amino acids. With V trimmed by 1 base and J by 8 bases, 13 bases remained unmatched. Germline lookup yields CDR1 LGHDT and CDR2 YNNKEL (reference sequence). Here the CDR3 DNA reads TGTGCCAGCAGCCAAGGTGTGGGCGGCCGGGAGGGCGATGAGCAGTTCTTC. It translates to CASSQGVGGREGDEQFF.

Comment on this clone: This sample also contains other DNA sequences that code for the same CDR3. The gene calls are TRBV5-1 and TRBJ1-1; 10 nucleotides align to TRBD1. From germline, CDR1 is SGHRS and CDR2 YFSETQ. CDR3 length: 15 residues. V lost 0 bases to trimming and J lost 1 base; unmatched junction nucleotides: 0. The CDR3 coding sequence is TGCGCCAGCAGCTTGGGGACAGGGGGGAACACTGAAGCTTTCTTT. Translation gives CASSLGTGGNTEAFF. Filled out from reference TRBV5-1 and TRBJ1-1, the complete variable domain reads KAGVTQTPRYLIKTRGQQVTLSCSPISGHRSVSWYQQTPGQGLQFLFEYFSETQRNKGNFPGRFSGRQFSNSRSEMNVSTLELGDSALYLCASSLGTGGNTEAFFGQGTRLTVV.

The rearrangement joins TRBV12-5 to TRBJ2-1, with 9 bases matching TRBD1. V gave up 0 bases and J gave up 6 bases; unmatched junction bases: 9. The CDR3 length is 17 residues. Germline CDR1 is LGHNT and CDR2 is FRNRAP. The CDR3: CASGLVGGTGLLNEQFF. In DNA, the CDR3 is TGTGCTAGTGGTTTGGTAGGTGGGACAGGGCTTCTCAATGAGCAGTTCTTC. The full variable domain, in which reference TRBV12-5 and TRBJ2-1 provide the parts outside the CDR3, is DARVTQTPRHKVTEMGQEVTMRCQPILGHNTVFWYRQTMMQGLELLAYFRNRAPLDDSGMPKDRFSAEMPDATLATLKIQPSEPRDSAVYFCASGLVGGTGLLNEQFFGPGTRLTVL.

The rearrangement links TRBV3-1 (or the pseudogene TRBV3-2) to TRBJ2-6; D uncertain. CDR3 length equals 16 residues. V gave up 2 bases and J gave up 4 bases, with 12 bases separating them. Looked up from germline, CDR1 is LGHDT and CDR2 is YNNKEL (reference sequence). CDR3 coding DNA: TGTGCCAGCAGCCAAAGTCAGGAATGGGGGGCCAACGTCCTGACTTTC. Translated: CASSQSQEWGANVLTF.

V and J are TRBV7-2 and TRBJ1-2; possible D gene TRBD1, 5 bases. This CDR3 is built from 15 residues. CDR1 and CDR2 from the germline V gene are SGHTA and FQGNSA. V was pared by 1 base and J by 1 base, with 10 bases between. CDR3 protein: CASSLGGALNYGYTF. CDR3 DNA sequence: TGTGCCAGCAGCTTAGGTGGGGCTCTTAACTATGGCTACACCTTC.

This chain uses TRBV5-8 with TRBJ2-1; maybe TRBD2 (7 bases). CDR1 SGHTS and CDR2 YDEGEE come from the germline V gene. The CDR3 covers 17 residues. V lost 0 bases, J lost 1 base, and 14 bases lay in between. The CDR3 protein is CASSLAGGGESYNEQFF. CDR3 in DNA: TGTGCCAGCAGCTTGGCCGGCGGGGGCGAGTCCTACAATGAGCAGTTCTTC.

The rearrangement uses TRBV27 and TRBJ1-4; D might be TRBD1 (6 bases). The germline CDR1 and CDR2 sequences are MNHEY and SMNVEV (reference sequence). The V end lost 6 bases, the J end lost 7 bases, and 12 bases lay between the germline ends. This CDR3 is 13 amino acids long. Here the CDR3 reads CASRRTGSEKLFF. Here the CDR3 DNA reads TGTGCCAGCAGAAGAACAGGGAGTGAAAAACTGTTTTTT.

V and J are TRBV11-1 and TRBJ2-2, with a weak D call TRBD2 (6 bases). This CDR3 region has 13 residues. With 5 bases removed from V and 7 bases from J, the gap between germline ends came to 11 bases. The germline V gene encodes CDR1 SGHAT and CDR2 FQDESV (reference sequence). As DNA, the CDR3 is TGTGCCAGCAGCCCCCCGGGGGACGGGGAGCTGTTTTTT. It translates to CASSPPGDGELFF. The entire variable domain, with the rest obtained from reference TRBV11-1 and TRBJ2-2, is as follows: EAEVAQSPRYKITEKSQAVAFWCDPISGHATLYWYRQILGQGPELLVQFQDESVVDDSQLPKDRFSAERLKGVDSTLKIQPAELGDSAMYLCASSPPGDGELFFGEGSRLTVL.

V and J are TRBV6-5 and TRBJ1-4, with TRBD1 matching 7 bases. Germline CDR1 and CDR2: MNHEY and SVGAGI. Losses at the gene ends were 2 bases for V and 3 bases for J; bases not matched to a gene: 3. CDR3 length equals 15 residues. The CDR3 DNA reads as TGTGCCAGCAGTTACACGCAGGGGGCTAATGAAAAACTGTTTTTT. This gives the protein CASSYTQGANEKLFF.

The rearrangement uses TRBV7-8 and TRBJ2-6; tentatively, D is TRBD1 (5 bases). In germline, CDR1 is SGHVS, CDR2 FQNEAQ. The germline V and J ends were trimmed by 1 base and 1 base, with 17 bases remaining between them. CDR3 size: 19 residues. CDR3 sequence: CASSLVATGTLSGANVLTF. DNA of the CDR3: TGTGCCAGCAGCTTAGTGGCCACAGGTACACTATCTGGGGCCAACGTCCTGACTTTC.

This clone was detected once. The rearrangement joins TRBV6-4 to TRBJ2-1; the D is unclear. This CDR3 region has 13 residues. V was pared by 5 bases and J by 2 bases, with 7 bases between. CDR1 and CDR2 from the germline V gene are MRHNA and SNTAGT. Here the CDR3 reads CASSSTPYNEQFF. The DNA of the CDR3 is TGTGCCAGCAGTTCGACTCCCTACAATGAGCAGTTCTTC.

The chain joins TRBV5-1 to TRBJ2-5, with TRBD2 identical over 15 bases. The germline gives CDR1 SGHRS, CDR2 YFSETQ. Trimming at V came to 4 bases and at J to 5 bases, leaving 12 bases not matched to a gene. This CDR3 region has 18 residues. The CDR3 DNA is TGCGCCAGCAGCCCTGGACTAGCGGGAGGGGGTATGATGGAGACCCAGTACTTC. Its translation is CASSPGLAGGGMMETQYF.

The chain employs TRBV9 and TRBJ2-7; TRBD2 aligns across 7 bases. There are 14 residues in the CDR3. The V and J ends lost 1 base and 3 bases, in that order; junction bases with no gene match: 4. Per the germline V gene, CDR1 is SGDLS and CDR2 is YYNGEE. Here the CDR3 reads CASSVSSGSYEQYF. CDR3 DNA: TGTGCCAGCAGCGTATCTAGCGGAAGCTACGAGCAGTACTTC.

The chain joins TRBV7-3 to TRBJ2-2, with D possibly TRBD1 on 7 matching bases. CDR3 length: 17 residues. The germline gives CDR1 SGHTA, CDR2 FQGTGA. V lost 1 base to trimming and J lost 5 bases, with 17 bases between them. CDR3 protein: CASSLNPPGGNTGELFF. For the CDR3, the DNA is TGTGCCAGCAGCTTAAACCCGCCAGGGGGGAATACCGGGGAGCTGTTTTTT.

The rearrangement links TRBV14 to TRBJ1-1; the match to TRBD1 covers 9 bases. V shed 4 bases and J 13 bases; nucleotides not matched to a gene: 13. This CDR3 is built from 14 residues. Germline-derived CDR1 and CDR2 are SGHDN and FVKESK. CDR3 coding DNA: TGTGCCAGCAGCCCCCCTCCGGGACAGGGTCATGTTTTCTTT. This sequence encodes CASSPPPGQGHVFF.

The chain couples TRBV5-4 to TRBJ2-2, with 8 bases lining up with TRBD2. From germline, CDR1 is SGHNT and CDR2 YYREEE (reference sequence). The CDR3 consists of 16 residues. The V and J ends lost 0 bases and 5 bases, in that order; junction bases with no gene match: 6. The CDR3 loop is CASSLDSGMGTGELFF. The CDR3 DNA is TGTGCCAGCAGCTTGGATAGCGGGATGGGTACCGGGGAGCTGTTTTTT.

The chain is built from TRBV19 and TRBJ1-5, with a tentative D call TRBD1 (6 bases). The CDR3 extends over 13 amino acids. Germline lookup yields CDR1 LNHDA and CDR2 SQIVND (reference sequence). V shed 8 bases and J shed 4 bases, with 12 bases lying between them. CDR3: CASADRGNQPQHF. CDR3 nucleotides: TGTGCCAGTGCGGACAGAGGAAATCAGCCCCAGCATTTT.

This chain uses TRBV12-3 or TRBV12-4 with TRBJ2-5; weak D call: TRBD2 (5 bases). This CDR3 is 13 amino acids long. The V end was cut by 5 bases, the J end by 5 bases, with 12 bases between. The CDR3 sequence is CASSLGLVETQYF. Written as DNA, the CDR3 is TGTGCCAGCAGTCTAGGACTCGTGGAGACCCAGTACTTC.

The DNA of the CDR3 is TGCGCCAGCAGCCCTCGCCGGGAGAGTGGCTACACCTTC. This gives the protein CASSPRRESGYTF. This chain uses TRBV4-3 with TRBJ1-2, with D unclear. Germline loops: CDR1 LGHNA, CDR2 YSLEER. V gave up 4 bases and J gave up 7 bases, with 13 bases separating them. CDR3 length: 13 residues.

The chain combines TRBV19 with TRBJ2-7; D is ambiguous. This CDR3 is built from 14 residues. V shed 3 bases and J shed 6 bases, with 15 bases lying between them. Germline values: CDR1 LNHDA, CDR2 SQIVND (reference sequence). The chain's CDR3 is CASSIQQSSAEQYF. Written as DNA, the CDR3 is TGTGCCAGTAGTATCCAACAGTCCTCTGCCGAGCAGTACTTC.

V usage is TRBV27 and J usage is TRBJ1-5, with 7 nucleotides matching TRBD1. V lost 6 bases, J lost 7 bases, and 9 bases stayed unmatched. There are 14 residues in the CDR3. Germline lookup yields CDR1 MNHEY and CDR2 SMNVEV (reference sequence). CDR3 amino acids: CASSLDREGQPQHF. The DNA for the CDR3 is TGTGCCAGCAGCCTCGACAGGGAAGGCCAGCCCCAGCATTTT.

The rearrangement links TRBV7-3 to TRBJ2-3, with TRBD2 matching 8 bases. V lost 3 bases, J lost 8 bases, and 10 bases stayed unmatched. CDR1 is SGHTA, CDR2 FQGTGA, per germline. This CDR3 is built from 15 residues. In DNA form, the CDR3 reads TGTGCCAGCAGCTTGGCGGGGGGCCCAGGTCCTACGCAGTATTTT. This sequence encodes CASSLAGGPGPTQYF.

V and J are TRBV12-1 and TRBJ2-2; whether TRBD1, the table's D call, matches the DNA was not checked. TRBV12-1 is given as a pseudogene. The CDR3 runs 18 residues. CDR3: CASSFAPDRGSHTGELFF. DNA for the CDR3: TGTGCCAGCAGCTTTGCGCCGGACAGGGGTTCCCACACCGGGGAGCTGTTTTTT.